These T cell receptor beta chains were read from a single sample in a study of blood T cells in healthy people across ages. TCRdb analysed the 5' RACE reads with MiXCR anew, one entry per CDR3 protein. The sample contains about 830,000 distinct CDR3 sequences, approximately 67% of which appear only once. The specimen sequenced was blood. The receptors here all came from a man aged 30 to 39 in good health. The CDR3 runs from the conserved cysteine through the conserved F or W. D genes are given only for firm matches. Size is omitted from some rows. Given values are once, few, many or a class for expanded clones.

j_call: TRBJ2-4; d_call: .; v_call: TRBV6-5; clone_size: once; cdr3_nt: TGTGCCAGCAGTCCCACCGCTCAGGGAAACATTCAGTACTTC; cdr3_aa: CASSPTAQGNIQYF
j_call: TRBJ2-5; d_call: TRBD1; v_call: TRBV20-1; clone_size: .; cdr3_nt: TGCAGTGCTAAATACCAGGGGGCGCGGGAGACCCAGTACTTC; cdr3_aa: CSAKYQGARETQYF
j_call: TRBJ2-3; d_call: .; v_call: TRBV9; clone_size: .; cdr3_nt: TGTGCCAGCAGCGCCTGGGACACCACAGATACGCAGTATTTT; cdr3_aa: CASSAWDTTDTQYF
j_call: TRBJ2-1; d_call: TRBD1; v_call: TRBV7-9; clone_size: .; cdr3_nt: TGTGCCAGCAGCTCCGACAGGGTCGGGTACAATGAGCAGTTCTTC; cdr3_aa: CASSSDRVGYNEQFF
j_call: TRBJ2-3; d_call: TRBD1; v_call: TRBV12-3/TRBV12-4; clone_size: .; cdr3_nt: TGTGCCAGCAAAATACAGGGGGGCACAGATACGCAGTATTTT; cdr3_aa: CASKIQGGTDTQYF
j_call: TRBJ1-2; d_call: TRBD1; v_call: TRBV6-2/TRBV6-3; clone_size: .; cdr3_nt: TGTGCCAGTCTCCAGGAAGGGGGCGCATATGGCTACACCTTC; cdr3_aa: CASLQEGGAYGYTF
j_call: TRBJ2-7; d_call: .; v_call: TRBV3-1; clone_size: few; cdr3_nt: TGTGCCAGCAGCCAAGGTCCGGGCGGGCAGTACTTC; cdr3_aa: CASSQGPGGQYF
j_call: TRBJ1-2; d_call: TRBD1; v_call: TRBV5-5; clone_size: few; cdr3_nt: TGTGCCAGCAGCTTGGTCTTACAGGGGGCCGGCTATGGCTACACCTTC; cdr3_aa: CASSLVLQGAGYGYTF
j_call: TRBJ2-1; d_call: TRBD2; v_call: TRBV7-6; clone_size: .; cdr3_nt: TGTGCCAGCAGCTTAGCAGCTAGCGGGGGGGCCCATGAGCAGTTCTTC; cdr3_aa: CASSLAASGGAHEQFF
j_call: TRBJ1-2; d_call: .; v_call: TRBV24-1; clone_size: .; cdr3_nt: TGTGCCACCAGTGACAGAAGGGGTGGCTACACCTTC; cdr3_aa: CATSDRRGGYTF
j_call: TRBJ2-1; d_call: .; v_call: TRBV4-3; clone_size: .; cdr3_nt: TGCGCCAGCAGCCAAGGGAGGGAGATCAATGAGCAGTTCTTC; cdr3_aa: CASSQGREINEQFF
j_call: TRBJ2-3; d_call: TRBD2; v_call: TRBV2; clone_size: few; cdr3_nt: TGTGCCAGCAGCTGGACTAGCGGGGGGGAGACTAGCACAGATACGCAGTATTTT; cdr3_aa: CASSWTSGGETSTDTQYF
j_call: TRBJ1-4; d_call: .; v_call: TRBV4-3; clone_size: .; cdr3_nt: TGCGCCAGCAGCCAAGATGCCCTTCCGAGTGAAAAACTGTTTTTT; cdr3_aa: CASSQDALPSEKLFF
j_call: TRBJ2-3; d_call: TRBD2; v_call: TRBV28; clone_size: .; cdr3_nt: TGTGCCAGCAGTTTGGCGCTAGCGGGTGGAGATACGCAGTATTTT; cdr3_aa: CASSLALAGGDTQYF
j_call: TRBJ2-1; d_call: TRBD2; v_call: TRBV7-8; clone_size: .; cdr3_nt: TGTGCCAGCAGTTACCGAGCGGGGGCCGGGCGCGGTGAGCAGTTCTTC; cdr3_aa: CASSYRAGAGRGEQFF
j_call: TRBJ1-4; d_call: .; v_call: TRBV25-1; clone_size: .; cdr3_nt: TGTGCCAGCAGTGAATCGAGGGGAGGGGCCGAAAAACTGTTTTTT; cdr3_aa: CASSESRGGAEKLFF
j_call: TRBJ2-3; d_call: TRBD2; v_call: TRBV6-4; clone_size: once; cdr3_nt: TGTGCCAGCAGTGACTCTGGCGGGGGGGCTGGAGATACGCAGTATTTT; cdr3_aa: CASSDSGGGAGDTQYF
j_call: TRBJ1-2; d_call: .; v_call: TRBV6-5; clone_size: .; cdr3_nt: TGTGCCAGCAGTCGCCTCGTCGCGGGACGAGATGGCTACACCTTC; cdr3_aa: CASSRLVAGRDGYTF
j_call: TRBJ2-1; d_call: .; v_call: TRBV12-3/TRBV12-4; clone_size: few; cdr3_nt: TGTGCCAGCAGTTTACGGAGTGAGCAGTTCTTC; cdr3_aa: CASSLRSEQFF
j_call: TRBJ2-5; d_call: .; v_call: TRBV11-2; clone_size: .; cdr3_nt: TGTGCCAGCGCCCAGGGCAGGGATGGGGAGACCCAGTACTTC; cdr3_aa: CASAQGRDGETQYF
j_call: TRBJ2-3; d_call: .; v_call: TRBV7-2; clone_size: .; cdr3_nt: TGTGCCAGCAGCTTAGATGGTCCAAGCTACTATACGCAGTATTTT; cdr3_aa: CASSLDGPSYYTQYF
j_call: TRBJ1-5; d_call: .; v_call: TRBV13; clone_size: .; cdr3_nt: TGTGCCAGCAGCCGTTTTACCGAGGGTAGCAATCAGCCTCAGCATTTT; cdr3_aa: CASSRFTEGSNQPQHF
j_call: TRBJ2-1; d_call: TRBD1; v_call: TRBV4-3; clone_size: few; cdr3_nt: TGCGCCAGCAGCCAAGTCGAGGGGGCGCACAATGAGCAGTTCTTC; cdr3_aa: CASSQVEGAHNEQFF
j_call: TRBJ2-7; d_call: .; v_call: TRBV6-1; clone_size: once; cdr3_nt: TGTGCCAGCAGTGCGACCGGGCCCTACTCGGAATACGAGCAGTACTTC; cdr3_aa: CASSATGPYSEYEQYF
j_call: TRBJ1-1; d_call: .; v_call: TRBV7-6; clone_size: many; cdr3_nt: TGTGCCAGCAGCATTAGGACAGACAACACTGAAGCTTTCTTT; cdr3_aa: CASSIRTDNTEAFF
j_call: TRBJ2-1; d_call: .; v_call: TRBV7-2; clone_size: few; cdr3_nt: TGTGCCAGCAGCTTTTTGGGCACCTACAATGAGCAGTTCTTC; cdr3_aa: CASSFLGTYNEQFF
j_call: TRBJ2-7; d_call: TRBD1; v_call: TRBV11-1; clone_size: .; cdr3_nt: TGTGCCAGCAGCTTGAGGGGGCCTTTTTACGAGCAGTACTTC; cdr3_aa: CASSLRGPFYEQYF
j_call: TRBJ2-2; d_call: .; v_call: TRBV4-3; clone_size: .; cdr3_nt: TGCGCCAGCAGCCAAGCCCCGATTGTCGGGGAGCTGTTTTTT; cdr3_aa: CASSQAPIVGELFF
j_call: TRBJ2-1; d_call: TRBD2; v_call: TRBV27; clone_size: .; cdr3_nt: TGTGCCAGCAGTTTATTCTTACTAGCGGGGGGGGGAAATGAGCAGTTCTTC; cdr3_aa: CASSLFLLAGGGNEQFF
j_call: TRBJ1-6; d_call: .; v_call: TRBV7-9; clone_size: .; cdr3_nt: TGTGCCAGCACCCTAGAACAGGGAAGGAATACACCCCTCCACTTT; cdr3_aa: CASTLEQGRNTPLHF
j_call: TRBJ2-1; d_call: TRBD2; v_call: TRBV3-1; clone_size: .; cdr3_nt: TGTGCTAGCAGCCAAGGGCGAGCGGGGGGGTCCAATGAGCAGTTCTTC; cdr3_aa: CASSQGRAGGSNEQFF
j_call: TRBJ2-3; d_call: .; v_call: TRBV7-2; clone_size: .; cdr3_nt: TGTGCCAGCAGCTTAGCGTTCGACACAGATACGCAGTATTTT; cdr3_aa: CASSLAFDTDTQYF
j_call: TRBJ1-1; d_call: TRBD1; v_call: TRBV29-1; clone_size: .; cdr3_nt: TGCAGCACCAGACAGGGCAACACTGAAGCTTTCTTT; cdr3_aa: CSTRQGNTEAFF
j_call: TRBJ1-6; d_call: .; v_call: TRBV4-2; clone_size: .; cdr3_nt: TGTGCCAGCAGCCAAATGGCCACCGGGACGGCCGGACTGAATTCACCCCTCCACTTT; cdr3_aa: CASSQMATGTAGLNSPLHF
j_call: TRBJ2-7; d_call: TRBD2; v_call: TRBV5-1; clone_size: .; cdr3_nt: TGCGCCAGCAGTTTGGAGACTAGCGGGGGGGTCGATGAGCAGTACTTC; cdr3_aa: CASSLETSGGVDEQYF
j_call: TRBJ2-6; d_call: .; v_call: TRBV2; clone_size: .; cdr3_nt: TGTGCCAGCAACCCAGAAGGATCTGGGGCCAACGTCCTGACTTTC; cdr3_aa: CASNPEGSGANVLTF
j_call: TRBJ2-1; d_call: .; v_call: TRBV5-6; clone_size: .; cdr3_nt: TGTGCCAGCAGCTCACGGACTCCTTCCTACAATGAGCAGTTCTTC; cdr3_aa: CASSSRTPSYNEQFF
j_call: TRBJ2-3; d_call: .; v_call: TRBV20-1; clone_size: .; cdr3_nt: TGCAGTGCTAGGGAGGTTGGAAGGAAAGATACGCAGTATTTT; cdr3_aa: CSAREVGRKDTQYF
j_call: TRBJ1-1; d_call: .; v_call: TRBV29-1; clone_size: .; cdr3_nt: TGCAGGGCCGACAGCACAAACACTGAAGCTTTCTTT; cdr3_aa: CRADSTNTEAFF
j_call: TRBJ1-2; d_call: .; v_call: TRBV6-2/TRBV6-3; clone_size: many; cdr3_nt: TGTGCCAGCAGTTTGGCCCGGGGGCCCTATGGCTACACCTTC; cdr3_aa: CASSLARGPYGYTF
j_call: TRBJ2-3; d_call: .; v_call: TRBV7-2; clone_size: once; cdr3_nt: TGTGCCAGCAGCTTGGAGCCAGCCTTGTATACGCAGTATTTT; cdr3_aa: CASSLEPALYTQYF
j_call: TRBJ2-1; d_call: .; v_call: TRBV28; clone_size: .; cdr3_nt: TGTGCCAGCAGTCGGAACGGGAGCTCCTACAATGAGCAGTTCTTC; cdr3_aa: CASSRNGSSYNEQFF
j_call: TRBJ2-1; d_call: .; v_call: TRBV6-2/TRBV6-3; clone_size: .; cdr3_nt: TGTGCCAGCAGTTCCCCCGCTTGGGACAATGAGCAGTTCTTC; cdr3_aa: CASSSPAWDNEQFF
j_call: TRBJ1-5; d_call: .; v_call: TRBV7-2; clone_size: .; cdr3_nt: TGTGCCAGCAGCTTGGTCAGCCATCAGCCCCAGCATTTT; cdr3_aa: CASSLVSHQPQHF
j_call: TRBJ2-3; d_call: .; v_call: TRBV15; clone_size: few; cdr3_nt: TGTGCCACCAGCAGAGATCTATCCCGACGATCAGATACGCAGTATTTT; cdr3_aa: CATSRDLSRRSDTQYF
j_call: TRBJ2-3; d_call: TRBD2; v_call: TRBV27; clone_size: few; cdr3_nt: TGTGCCAGCAGTTGGGGACGGGGGGACGCCTCAGATACGCAGTATTTT; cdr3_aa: CASSWGRGDASDTQYF
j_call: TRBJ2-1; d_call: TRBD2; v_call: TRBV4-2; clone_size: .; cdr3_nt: TGTGCCAGCAGCCAAGTGGGTCATGGCGGGGGGGCCCATGAGCAGTTCTTC; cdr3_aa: CASSQVGHGGGAHEQFF
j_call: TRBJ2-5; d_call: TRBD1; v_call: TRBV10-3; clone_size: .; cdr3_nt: TGTGCCATCAGTGGTAGAACGAACCGGGACAGGGCTCGGGAGACCCAGTACTTC; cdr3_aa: CAISGRTNRDRARETQYF
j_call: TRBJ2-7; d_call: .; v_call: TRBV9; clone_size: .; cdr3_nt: TGTGCCAGCAGCACATTCGGCTACGAGCAGTACTTC; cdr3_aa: CASSTFGYEQYF
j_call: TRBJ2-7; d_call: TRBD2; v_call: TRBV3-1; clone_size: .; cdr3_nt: TGTGCCAGCAGCCGACTAGCGGGGGATTCTGAGCAGTACTTC; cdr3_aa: CASSRLAGDSEQYF
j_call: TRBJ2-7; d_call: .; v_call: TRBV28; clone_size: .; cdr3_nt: TGTGCCAGCAGACAGGGCCCGTTATACGAGCAGTACTTC; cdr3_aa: CASRQGPLYEQYF
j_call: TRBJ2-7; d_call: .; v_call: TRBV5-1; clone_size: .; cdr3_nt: TGCGCCAGCAGCATCGGGAGAAACAATGAGCAGTACTTC; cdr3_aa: CASSIGRNNEQYF
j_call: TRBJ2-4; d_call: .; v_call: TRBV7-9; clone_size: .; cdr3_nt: TGTGCCAGCAGCTTGGGGGATGTGCAGTACTTC; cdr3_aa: CASSLGDVQYF
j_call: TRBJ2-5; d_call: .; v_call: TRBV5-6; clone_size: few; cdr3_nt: TGTGCCAGCAGATGGGCTCGGGAGACCCAGTACTTC; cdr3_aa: CASRWARETQYF
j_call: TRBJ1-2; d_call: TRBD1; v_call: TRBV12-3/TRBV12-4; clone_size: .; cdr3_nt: TGTGCCAGCAGTACTGACAGGGTGGACTATGGCTACACCTTC; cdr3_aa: CASSTDRVDYGYTF